These T cell receptor beta chains were read from a single sample in a study of T-cell reconstitution after alpha-beta-depleted transplantation in children. TCRdb ran MiXCR on the PCR reads and lists one entry per CDR3 protein. The table lists roughly 100,000 distinct CDR3 sequences, under 7% of them singletons. Sequenced material: PBMCs, mostly from graft donor cells, taken 60 days after TCRalphabeta/CD19-depleted stem cell transplant. Receptors originate from a female patient aged 2-9 years who had a stem cell transplant for Fanconi anemia, so the T cells may come from the graft donor. Each CDR3 is given without its conserved first and last residue.

ASSQGLAGATYNEQF,TRBV4-2,TRBJ2-1
SVGSGTSLVPSTDTQY,TRBV29-1,TRBJ2-3
SAWGSLEQF,TRBV20-1,TRBJ2-1
SARDPRRANTGELF,TRBV20-1,TRBJ2-2
ASSQSRSYGYT,TRBV16,TRBJ1-2
ASSLVRGTQY,TRBV5-1,TRBJ2-5
ASSRRVNQETQY,TRBV12-3/TRBV12-4,TRBJ2-5
ASSLSAGYEQY,TRBV13,TRBJ2-7
ASSLGGSEQF,TRBV5-6,TRBJ2-1
ASGSGFYEQY,TRBV14,TRBJ2-7
ASSLGGGRSYNEQF,TRBV5-1,TRBJ2-1
ASSTRQVYNSPLH,TRBV6-5,TRBJ1-6
SARGGYSNQPQH,TRBV20-1,TRBJ1-5
ASSPPGLAETQY,TRBV4-1,TRBJ2-5
ASSFSGQGSYEQY,TRBV12-3/TRBV12-4,TRBJ2-7
SAFPGIHGYT,TRBV29-1,TRBJ1-2
ASSLSEGNDGYT,TRBV18,TRBJ1-2
ASSQRSGGYNEQF,TRBV5-1,TRBJ2-1
ASSLFLLAGNNEQF,TRBV12-3/TRBV12-4,TRBJ2-1
SARTSGTGVFYEQY,TRBV20-1,TRBJ2-7
ASSLGETLGAIEETQY,TRBV12-3/TRBV12-4,TRBJ2-5
ASRKGRGTDTQY,TRBV7-9,TRBJ2-3
SARKTRIGETQY,TRBV20-1,TRBJ2-5
ASGQPGGRPEAYEQY,TRBV4-2,TRBJ2-7
ASLQVQPYTQY,TRBV28,TRBJ2-3
ASSYLSGGARGETQY,TRBV6-2/TRBV6-3,TRBJ2-5
ASSPPALYQETQY,TRBV7-2,TRBJ2-5
AISGRGPYEQY,TRBV10-3,TRBJ2-7
ASSQDQGLGSNEQY,TRBV14,TRBJ2-7